These 12 T cell receptor beta chains were sequenced from one sample in a study of tumour-infiltrating T cells in Burkitt lymphoma. Only in-frame clones appear in the TCRdb table, and some are missing; sequencing was by immunoSEQ multiplex PCR. The sample consists of around 9,900 clones, approximately 56% of them appearing once. Specimen: tumor tissue. Source of these receptors: a human donor with diffuse large B-cell lymphoma.

The V gene is TRBV11-2, the J gene TRBJ1-1; D is uncertain. The V gene's germline CDR1 is SGHAT and CDR2 FQNNGV. The ends were cut back, 3 bases at V and 4 bases at J, with 9 bases in the middle. The CDR3 is made up of 13 amino acids. This CDR3 is CASSLEEITEAFF. The CDR3, as DNA: TGTGCCAGCAGCTTGGAAGAGATCACTGAAGCTTTCTTT. The entire variable domain, with the rest obtained from reference TRBV11-2 and TRBJ1-1, is as follows: EAGVAQSPRYKIIEKRQSVAFWCNPISGHATLYWYQQILGQGPKLLIQFQNNGVVDDSQLPKDRFSAERLKGVDSTLKIQPAKLEDSAVYLCASSLEEITEAFFGQGTRLTVV.

The chain combines TRBV6-1 with TRBJ1-2; D not certain. Trimming removed 7 bases from V and 7 bases from J, with 16 bases in between. CDR1 is MNHNS, CDR2 SASEGT, per germline. CDR3 size: 13 residues. In DNA form, the CDR3 reads TGTGCCAGCACAACCCGGACCTCGGCTGGCTACACCTTC. It encodes CASTTRTSAGYTF.

This clone was counted a few times. The rearrangement joins TRBV19 to TRBJ1-1; possible D gene TRBD1, 5 bases. Germline V lookup: CDR1 LNHDA, CDR2 SQIVND (reference sequence). This CDR3 is built from 11 residues. With 3 bases removed from V and 11 bases from J, the gap between germline ends came to 10 bases. The CDR3, as DNA: TGTGCCAGTAGTATTAGACAGAGGGCTTTCTTT. It is translated as CASSIRQRAFF.

The chain has TRBV27 and TRBJ1-5; D is unclear. Trimming took 0 bases from V and 2 from J, leaving 14 bases between them. Germline V gene data show CDR1 as MNHEY and CDR2 as SMNVEV (reference sequence). CDR3 size: 17 residues. CDR3 nucleotides: TGTGCCAGCAGTTTATCGGCCCGTGGCTTCGGCAATCAGCCCCAGCATTTT. It translates to CASSLSARGFGNQPQHF.

V is TRBV7-8 and J is TRBJ2-5, with 7 positions matching TRBD2. The CDR3 has 17 residues. Trimming took 2 bases from V and 2 from J; bases not matched to a gene: 11. Germline-derived CDR1 and CDR2 are SGHVS and FQNEAQ. The CDR3 nucleotides read TGTGCCAGCAGCTTATCCAATGGGGGGGGAGGGCAAGAGACCCAGTACTTC. Amino acid sequence: CASSLSNGGGGQETQYF.

The rearrangement links TRBV30 to TRBJ1-1; D is unclear. The CDR3 has 11 residues. From germline, CDR1 is GTSNPN and CDR2 SVGIG (reference sequence). Trimming cost V 3 bases and J 3 bases, with 5 bases left between them. CDR3 coding DNA: TGTGCCTGGAGCGAATACACTGAAGCTTTCTTT. Translating gives CAWSEYTEAFF. Supplemented by reference TRBV30 and TRBJ1-1, the full variable domain reads SQTIHQWPATLVQPVGSPLSLECTVEGTSNPNLYWYRQAAGRGLQLLFYSVGIGQISSEVPQNLSASRPQDRQFILSSKKLLLSDSGFYLCAWSEYTEAFFGQGTRLTVV.

This clone was found a few times. This CDR3 is CASRQTGERELFF. The CDR3 DNA is TGTGCCAGCAGGCAAACGGGGGAGAGGGAGCTGTTTTTT. V and J are TRBV6-1 and TRBJ2-2; D possibly corresponds to TRBD2 (6 bases). This CDR3 spans 13 amino acids. V gave up 6 bases and J gave up 9 bases, with 14 bases separating them. Germline CDR1 reads MNHNS; CDR2 reads SASEGT.

The rearrangement joins TRBV2 to TRBJ2-4; a weak D match, TRBD1 (6 bases). CDR3 size: 14 residues. CDR1 and CDR2 from the germline V gene are SNHLY and FYNNEI. The germline V and J ends were trimmed by 7 bases and 3 bases, with 13 bases remaining between them. CDR3 DNA sequence: TGTGCCAGCAAGTCAGGGGTGGTCAAAAACATTCAGTACTTC. Its translation is CASKSGVVKNIQYF.

This clone was counted once. V gene TRBV10-3 combines with J gene TRBJ1-1; D remains unclear. The length of the CDR3 is 13 residues. Trimming pared 4 bases from V and 3 bases from J, leaving 9 bases between. Germline CDR1 ENHRY, CDR2 SYGVKD. CDR3 DNA: TGTGCCATCAGTGTATGGGCGGACACTGAAGCTTTCTTT. Its translation: CAISVWADTEAFF.

The gene calls are TRBV11-3 and TRBJ2-3; TRBD2 matches at 8 bases. V gave up 3 bases and J gave up 6 bases; unmatched junction bases: 5. This CDR3 region has 14 residues. Germline loops: CDR1 SGHNT, CDR2 YENEEA. As DNA, the CDR3 is TGTGCCAGCAGCTTGTCCGGGGGGGCGGATACGCAGTATTTT. Translated: CASSLSGGADTQYF.

The gene calls are TRBV6-6 and TRBJ2-2; no firm D call. Germline lookup yields CDR1 MNHNY and CDR2 SVGAGI (reference sequence). The V end lost 6 bases, the J end lost 4 bases, and 9 bases lay between the germline ends. The CDR3 totals 13 residues. CDR3 region: CASSLPGTGELFF. The DNA for the CDR3 is TGTGCCAGCAGCCTCCCGGGCACCGGGGAGCTGTTTTTT.

Judged by abundance, this clone is large (0.1 to 1%). The genes are TRBV29-1 and TRBJ2-7; 9 bases fit TRBD1. Germline V lookup: CDR1 SQVTM, CDR2 ANQGSEA. This CDR3 has 12 residues. Germline trimming cut 6 bases from V and 3 bases from J; bases unmatched to any gene: 3. The CDR3 DNA follows: TGCAGCGTCGGGACAGGGCTCTACGAGCAGTACTTC. Translated, it gives CSVGTGLYEQYF.